This entry lists 32 T cell receptor beta chains sequenced from one sample in a study of shared clonotypes between healthy human individuals (TCRdb year 2020). Preparation of the library involved the immunoSEQ multiplex PCR assay. TCRdb obtained this table from immuneACCESS and retained in-frame rearrangements with V and J assigned. These tables miss some clones; where compared with another copy, unresolved V genes account for less than half of the shortfall, and the remainder is unexplained. The sample table contains about 480,000 clones; only one count was recorded for 79% of them. Jointly, the top ten make up about an eighth of the sample. Source material: PBMCs. The origin of the receptors is a woman aged 40 to 50 in good health. Some clones in this sample may be carry-over from other donors' samples.

This clone was recorded once. The V and J genes are TRBV7-8 and TRBJ2-2; 10 bases are shared with TRBD2. The CDR3 runs to 16 residues. Germline-derived CDR1 and CDR2 are SGHVS and FQNEAQ. V trimming: 3 bases; J trimming: 3 bases; junction bases outside the gene matches: 4. CDR3 DNA: TGTGCCAGCAGCTTCCCCGGGACTAGCGACACCGGGGAGCTGTTTTTT. Amino acids: CASSFPGTSDTGELFF.

The rearrangement joins TRBV18 to TRBJ2-7; 13 bases map to TRBD2. The V gene end was trimmed by 2 bases and the J gene end by 4 bases; junction bases not matched to a gene: 5. CDR3 length: 16 amino acids. Germline V gives CDR1 KGHSH, CDR2 LQKENI. The CDR3 DNA follows: TGTGCCAGCTCACCAGGACTAGCGGGAGTAGCATACGAGCAGTACTTC. Amino acid sequence: CASSPGLAGVAYEQYF.

The V gene is TRBV10-3, the J gene TRBJ2-1; 13 nucleotides align to TRBD2. Germline CDR1 reads ENHRY; CDR2 reads SYGVKD. The CDR3 extends over 16 amino acids. V trimming: 4 bases; J trimming: 4 bases; junction bases outside the gene matches: 4. The CDR3 loop reads CAISGTSGRSYNEQFF. In DNA form, the CDR3 reads TGTGCCATCAGTGGGACTAGCGGGAGATCGTACAATGAGCAGTTCTTC.

The chain joins TRBV5-4 to TRBJ1-2; D not resolved. Germline V CDR1 and CDR2: SGHNT, YYREEE (reference sequence). This CDR3 contains 12 residues. V was cut by 4 bases and J by 4 bases, with 8 bases left in between. CDR3: CASSPDTYGYTF. CDR3 coding DNA: TGTGCCAGCAGCCCCGACACCTATGGCTACACCTTC.

The chain has TRBV4-1 and TRBJ2-1; no firm D call. The germline V gene has CDR1 MGHRA and CDR2 YSYEKL. The V end lost 0 bases, the J end lost 3 bases, and 12 bases lay between the germline ends. The CDR3 has 16 residues. DNA for the CDR3: TGCGCCAGCAGCCAAGAATGGAGCGTTGACTACAATGAGCAGTTCTTC. Protein product: CASSQEWSVDYNEQFF.

The V gene is TRBV19, the J gene TRBJ2-3; weak D call: TRBD1 (6 bases). Germline-derived CDR1 and CDR2 are LNHDA and SQIVND (reference sequence). The CDR3 is 13 residues long. Trimming stripped 7 bases from V and 4 bases from J, with 12 bases between. Here the CDR3 reads CASNPQGADTQYF. CDR3 in DNA: TGTGCCAGTAACCCACAGGGCGCAGATACGCAGTATTTT.

This chain joins TRBV28 and TRBJ1-2; the D is unclear. CDR3 size: 11 residues. Germline loops: CDR1 MDHEN, CDR2 SYDVKM. The V and J ends lost 4 bases and 8 bases respectively, with 8 bases between them. CDR3 nucleotide sequence: TGTGCCAGCAGTTCCACTGGCGGCTACACCTTC. Translation gives CASSSTGGYTF.

This sequence joins TRBV5-1 and TRBJ1-1; 11 nucleotides line up with TRBD1. This CDR3 has 15 amino acids. V trimming: 0 bases; J trimming: 4 bases; junction bases outside the gene matches: 2. Germline CDR1 SGHRS, CDR2 YFSETQ. Here the CDR3 reads CASSLEGTGGTEAFF. The CDR3 coding sequence is TGCGCCAGCAGCTTGGAAGGGACAGGGGGCACTGAAGCTTTCTTT. The full variable domain, with the rest looked up from reference TRBV5-1 and TRBJ1-1, is KAGVTQTPRYLIKTRGQQVTLSCSPISGHRSVSWYQQTPGQGLQFLFEYFSETQRNKGNFPGRFSGRQFSNSRSEMNVSTLELGDSALYLCASSLEGTGGTEAFFGQGTRLTVV.

This chain joins TRBV13 and TRBJ2-7; 11 nucleotides match TRBD2. The J segment lost 0 bases and the V segment lost 7 bases, leaving 8 bases of the junction unmatched. The germline gives CDR1 PRHDT, CDR2 FYEKMQ (reference sequence). There are 16 residues in the CDR3. CDR3 sequence (DNA): TGTGCCAGCACCTCAACTAGCGGGAGATCCTCCTACGAGCAGTACTTC. It yields the protein CASTSTSGRSSYEQYF.

The CDR3 DNA sequence: TGTGCCTGCCCGATGGGAACATATGGCTACACCTTC. It codes for CACPMGTYGYTF. V and J are TRBV30 and TRBJ1-2; D is uncertain. CDR1 is GTSNPN, CDR2 SVGIG, per germline (reference sequence). The CDR3 totals 12 residues. Trimming removed 6 bases from V and 5 bases from J, with 13 bases in between.

The table lists this clone with a few counts. The chain is built from TRBV6-1 and TRBJ1-1, with 9 bases lining up with TRBD1. In germline, CDR1 is MNHNS, CDR2 SASEGT. The CDR3 contains 15 residues. Trimming cost V 4 bases and J 5 bases; bases outside gene matches: 8. In nucleotides, the CDR3 is TGTGCCAGCAGTGGCCGAGGACAGGGGAGAACTGAAGCTTTCTTT. It yields the protein CASSGRGQGRTEAFF.

The genes are TRBV5-1 and TRBJ2-3; D is possibly TRBD1 (5 bases). This CDR3 comprises 17 residues. The ends were cut back, 0 bases at V and 2 bases at J, with 16 bases in the middle. Germline CDR1 and CDR2: SGHRS and YFSETQ. The CDR3 spells CASSLGGGGTSTDTQYF. The CDR3 nucleotides read TGCGCCAGCAGCTTGGGGGGCGGCGGAACCTCCACAGATACGCAGTATTTT.

The CDR3 here is CSVETGNYGYTF. The CDR3 nucleotides are TGCAGCGTGGAGACAGGGAACTATGGCTACACCTTC. The chain uses TRBV29-1 and TRBJ1-2, with 7 bases fitting TRBD1. Germline trimming cut 6 bases from V and 2 bases from J; bases unmatched to any gene: 3. Germline lookup yields CDR1 SQVTM and CDR2 ANQGSEA. The CDR3 runs to 12 residues.

This clone was recorded at least ten times. V and J are TRBV7-3 and TRBJ2-1, with TRBD2 matching over 7 bases. V lost 5 bases and J lost 6; bases outside the gene matches: 10. Germline lookup yields CDR1 SGHTA and CDR2 FQGTGA. The CDR3 is 15 residues long. CDR3 sequence: CASSQEGGSGNEQFF. CDR3 DNA: TGTGCCAGCAGCCAGGAGGGCGGGAGTGGCAATGAGCAGTTCTTC.

The V call is TRBV2, the J call TRBJ2-7; D remains unclear. The CDR3 loop spans 11 amino acids. CDR1 and CDR2 (germline): SNHLY, FYNNEI. V lost 7 bases and J 3 bases, leaving 7 bases between the germline ends. CDR3 nucleotides: TGTGCCAGCAAAGGGTTCTACGAGCAGTACTTC. Encoded protein: CASKGFYEQYF. Combining the CDR3 with reference TRBV2 and TRBJ2-7 gives the whole variable domain EPEVTQTPSHQVTQMGQEVILRCVPISNHLYFYWYRQILGQKVEFLVSFYNNEISEKSEIFDDQFSVERPDGSNFTLKIRSTKLEDSAMYFCASKGFYEQYFGPGTRLTVT.

The genes are TRBV7-2 and TRBJ2-1; TRBD2 might be the D (5 bases). Trimming removed 1 base at V and 4 bases at J, with 11 bases between. The CDR3 runs to 15 residues. The germline CDR1 and CDR2 sequences are SGHTA and FQGNSA. The CDR3 DNA follows: TGTGCCAGCAGCTTAGACGACTACCTTTACAATGAGCAGTTCTTC. It codes for CASSLDDYLYNEQFF.

The V call is TRBV5-1, the J call TRBJ1-2; 7 bases match TRBD1. The ends lost 0 bases at V and 5 bases at J; junction bases unmatched: 7. The CDR3 totals 15 residues. The germline gives CDR1 SGHRS, CDR2 YFSETQ. CDR3 DNA: TGCGCCAGCAGCTTGGAAGGGACAGATCCATATGGCTACACCTTC. Its translation: CASSLEGTDPYGYTF.

The chain combines TRBV27 with TRBJ2-2; the match to TRBD1 covers 7 bases. Germline V lookup: CDR1 MNHEY, CDR2 SMNVEV (reference sequence). CDR3 size: 13 residues. J gave up 4 bases and V 6 bases, and 2 bases lay outside the gene matches. The DNA for the CDR3 is TGTGCCAGCAGGGGACAGATCACCGGGGAGCTGTTTTTT. Amino acid sequence: CASRGQITGELFF.

The chain uses TRBV4-1 and TRBJ2-3, with D possibly TRBD2 on 6 matching bases. With 4 bases removed from V and 3 bases from J, the gap between germline ends came to 11 bases. This CDR3 contains 14 residues. CDR1 is MGHRA, CDR2 YSYEKL, per germline. Written as DNA, the CDR3 is TGCGCCAGCAGCCGAGGGACTCCGACAGATACGCAGTATTTT. This sequence encodes CASSRGTPTDTQYF.

This clone has a single count. V gene TRBV5-6 combines with J gene TRBJ1-2; D is possibly TRBD1 (6 bases). Between the trimmed V and J ends, which lost 1 base and 4 bases, there was a span of 11 bases. The CDR3 is 14 amino acids. Germline V lookup: CDR1 SGHDT, CDR2 YYEEEE. CDR3 sequence: CASSLIQGAYGYTF. The CDR3 DNA is TGTGCCAGCAGCTTGATACAGGGTGCCTATGGCTACACCTTC.

This clone was seen once. The rearrangement joins TRBV5-8 to TRBJ2-5; possibly TRBD2 for D (5 bases). V was cut by 0 bases and J by 1 base, with 10 bases left in between. The CDR3 runs to 15 residues. Per the germline V gene, CDR1 is SGHTS and CDR2 is YDEGEE. The CDR3 DNA reads TGTGCCAGCAGCTTGGGAGAGGGCGGCCAAGAGACCCAGTACTTC. This encodes CASSLGEGGQETQYF. Using reference TRBV5-8 and TRBJ2-5 for the parts outside the CDR3, the full variable domain is EAGVTQSPTHLIKTRGQQATLRCSPISGHTSVYWYQQALGLGLQFLLWYDEGEERNRGNFPPRFSGRQFPNYSSELNVNALELEDSALYLCASSLGEGGQETQYFGPGTRLLVL.

This rearrangement joins TRBV15 to TRBJ2-1; D is undetermined. The CDR3 has 11 residues. The germline V and J ends were trimmed by 3 bases and 10 bases, with 7 bases remaining between them. The V gene's germline CDR1 is LNHNV and CDR2 YYDKDF (reference sequence). In DNA, the CDR3 is TGTGCCACCAGCAGGGAGACAGAGCAGTTCTTC. Protein product: CATSRETEQFF.

This chain connects TRBV7-3 to TRBJ2-5; TRBD1 or TRBD2 may be the D gene (5 bases each). Germline CDR1 and CDR2: SGHTA and FQGTGA. The CDR3 is 15 amino acids. Trimming pared 1 base from V and 5 bases from J, leaving 14 bases between. The CDR3: CASSLNRGFEETQYF. CDR3 in DNA: TGTGCCAGCAGCTTAAATCGGGGCTTTGAGGAGACCCAGTACTTC.

This clone was seen repeatedly, ten times or more. The genes are TRBV4-3 and TRBJ2-7, with D unresolved. Germline V lookup: CDR1 LGHNA, CDR2 YSLEER. The V end lost 0 bases, the J end lost 0 bases, and 6 bases lay between the germline ends. The CDR3 consists of 14 residues. This CDR3 is CASSQDRISYEQYF. The CDR3 DNA reads TGCGCCAGCAGCCAAGATAGGATCTCCTACGAGCAGTACTTC.

This rearrangement joins TRBV5-1 to TRBJ1-4; 7 bases match TRBD1. This CDR3 has 15 residues. J was trimmed by 12 bases and V by 0 bases; bases with no gene match: 11. In germline, CDR1 is SGHRS, CDR2 YFSETQ. CDR3 in DNA: TGCGCCAGCAGCTTGGAGGCAGGGGGAAGTGGGGAACTGTTTTTT. This codes for CASSLEAGGSGELFF.

The rearrangement joins TRBV5-1 to TRBJ1-1; 8 bases map to TRBD1. From germline, CDR1 is SGHRS and CDR2 YFSETQ. CDR3 size: 15 residues. Trimming took 0 bases from V and 5 from J; bases not matched to a gene: 6. The DNA of the CDR3 is TGCGCCAGCAGCTTGGCCGGACAGGGAGAGACTGAAGCTTTCTTT. Protein sequence: CASSLAGQGETEAFF.

V and J are TRBV30 and TRBJ2-1; 8 nucleotides line up with TRBD2. Germline values: CDR1 GTSNPN, CDR2 SVGIG (reference sequence). Trimming removed 5 bases from V and 10 bases from J; junction bases left unmatched: 7. This CDR3 has 12 residues. In nucleotides, the CDR3 is TGTGCCTGGGTGGCGGGGGGACTGGAGCAGTTCTTC. Its translation is CAWVAGGLEQFF. The full variable domain, in which reference TRBV30 and TRBJ2-1 provide the parts outside the CDR3, is SQTIHQWPATLVQPVGSPLSLECTVEGTSNPNLYWYRQAAGRGLQLLFYSVGIGQISSEVPQNLSASRPQDRQFILSSKKLLLSDSGFYLCAWVAGGLEQFFGPGTRLTVL.

The CDR3: CASNTKGGQNYGYTF. The CDR3 nucleotides read TGTGCCAGTAACACAAAGGGAGGACAGAACTATGGCTACACCTTC. The genes are TRBV28 and TRBJ1-2; tentatively, D is TRBD1 (6 bases). The ends were cut back, 9 bases at V and 2 bases at J, with 19 bases in the middle. Germline V CDR1 and CDR2: MDHEN, SYDVKM. The CDR3 is 15 amino acids.

This rearrangement joins TRBV10-1 to TRBJ2-1; D is possibly TRBD1 or TRBD2 (5 bases each). Germline V gene data show CDR1 as WNHNN and CDR2 as SYGVQD (reference sequence). Trimming took 8 bases from V and 1 from J, leaving 18 bases between them. The CDR3 has 16 residues. The CDR3 nucleotides read TGCGCCAGCTCCTCCGGGGCAGGGTTTTCCTACAATGAGCAGTTCTTC. Its protein product is CASSSGAGFSYNEQFF.

This clone is a singleton in its sample. The rearrangement uses TRBV19 and TRBJ2-1; 10 nucleotides line up with TRBD2. Germline loops: CDR1 LNHDA, CDR2 SQIVND (reference sequence). The CDR3 loop spans 14 amino acids. The CDR3 nucleotides are TGTGCAAGCTCCGCTAGCGGGAGAGTATTTGAGCAGTTCTTC. Protein sequence: CASSASGRVFEQFF. The whole variable domain, filled in from reference TRBV19 and TRBJ2-1, reads DGGITQSPKYLFRKEGQNVTLSCEQNLNHDAMYWYRQDPGQGLRLIYYSQIVNDFQKGDIAEGYSVSREKKESFPLTVTSAQKNPTAFYLCASSASGRVFEQFFGPGTRLTVL.

The chain links TRBV7-2 to TRBJ2-3; D uncertain. Germline V gene sequence: CDR1 SGHTA, CDR2 FQGNSA. This CDR3 spans 12 amino acids. V was pared by 4 bases and J by 1 base, with 3 bases between. As DNA, the CDR3 is TGTGCCAGCAGCTACCGCACAGATACGCAGTATTTT. This encodes CASSYRTDTQYF. The full variable domain, with the rest looked up from reference TRBV7-2 and TRBJ2-3, is GAGVSQSPSNKVTEKGKDVELRCDPISGHTALYWYRQSLGQGLEFLIYFQGNSAPDKSGLPSDRFSAERTGGSVSTLTIQRTQQEDSAVYLCASSYRTDTQYFGPGTRLTVL.

The V gene is TRBV7-9, the J gene TRBJ2-5; unclear D gene. The end of the DNA fits TRBJ2-7 better, so the J call may be wrong. The germline CDR1 and CDR2 sequences are SEHNR and FQNEAQ (reference sequence). The CDR3 is 12 amino acids. For the CDR3, the DNA is TGTGCCAGCAGCGCCCTAGCCTACGAGCAGTACTTC. Translating gives CASSALAYEQYF.